This T cell receptor (beta chain) stems from a study of human T cells and chemical hapten exposure. Study-wide context: Patients' scalps got diphenylcyclopropenone weekly throughout the approximately 24-week study. Once 0.01% DPC had been applied to the upper back by patch test, readings were taken at 6 days.

Time point reported: pre-sensitization, week 0. Documented treatment: therapeutic diphenylcyclopropenone sensitization with weekly scalp DPC. TCRdb re-called the RACE reads with MiXCR, one entry per CDR3 protein. In the table there are about 250,000 distinct CDR3 sequences, approximately 7.5% of which are singletons. Whole-study results and caveats: TCRs exceeding a frequency of 1 in 1000 stayed unchanged under DPC sensitization.

J gave up 10 bases and V 3 bases, and 13 bases lay outside the gene matches. Germline assignment: CDR1 DFQATT and CDR2 SNEGSKA (reference sequence). This CDR3 has 16 amino acids. As regards this clonotype: Its antigen is currently unknown.

Sequencing was performed on whole blood, taken in connection with sensitization to the hapten diphenylcyclopropenone (DPC). The receptor's source is a man aged 18 to 30 with alopecia areata. Some clones in this sample may be carry-over from other donors' samples. This sequence joins TRBV20-1 and TRBJ1-4, with 11 positions matching TRBD1. DNA of the CDR3: TGCAGTGCTAGCCCCCCTGACGGGACAGGGGGTGGAAAACTGTTTTTT. Encoded protein: CSASPPDGTGGGKLFF.